These 26 T cell receptor beta chains were all obtained from the same sample, sequenced in a study of Ad26.COV2.S vaccination and SARS-CoV-2 variants. The treatment was: about 20 received Ad26.COV2.S at low or high dose, single or two shots; several received placebo; per-sample allocation not given. At day 63 after the first vaccine or placebo injection, samples were drawn. Some clones are missing from TCRdb's copy, which holds only in-frame ones; the method was immunoSEQ multiplex PCR. The sample has hundreds of thousands of clones, about 90% seen once. This sample comprised peripheral blood, obtained in a trial of Ad26.COV2.S vaccine versus placebo. These receptors all come from a person aged 18-65 years who received the Ad26.COV2.S COVID-19 vaccine or a placebo.

The chain links TRBV6-4 to TRBJ1-6; perhaps TRBD1 as D (6 bases). Per germline, CDR1 MRHNA and CDR2 SNTAGT. The CDR3 contains 15 residues. V lost 2 bases and J 7 bases, leaving 12 bases between the germline ends. DNA of the CDR3: TGTGCCAGCAGTGACGCGACAGGAGTCAATTCACCCCTCCACTTT. Translating it yields CASSDATGVNSPLHF.

This clone came up a few times. The chain employs TRBV6-6 and TRBJ1-3; a possible D gene is TRBD1 (6 bases). The germline V gene encodes CDR1 MNHNY and CDR2 SVGAGI (reference sequence). The CDR3 is made up of 16 amino acids. V lost 7 bases, J lost 0 bases, and 16 bases lay in between. The CDR3 is CASTIGQLSSGNTIYF. The DNA of the CDR3 is TGTGCCAGCACCATAGGACAGCTTTCCTCTGGAAACACCATATATTTT.

The chain has TRBV2 and TRBJ2-7; 9 nucleotides align to TRBD2. The germline V gene has CDR1 SNHLY and CDR2 FYNNEI. With V trimmed by 4 bases and J by 0 bases, 10 bases remained unmatched. The CDR3 length is 17 residues. The CDR3 loop is CASSVGRGGPLSYEQYF. In DNA, the CDR3 is TGTGCCAGCAGTGTAGGGCGGGGGGGTCCTCTCTCCTACGAGCAGTACTTC.

The V call is TRBV18, the J call TRBJ1-2; no clear D gene. Germline values: CDR1 KGHSH, CDR2 LQKENI. The CDR3 runs 13 residues. V was clipped by 2 bases and J by 13 bases, with 17 bases between them. The chain's CDR3 is CASSPKSEALPTF. CDR3 in DNA: TGTGCCAGCTCACCAAAGTCGGAGGCCCTACCCACCTTC.

V gene TRBV2 combines with J gene TRBJ1-1; D gene ambiguous. Germline-derived CDR1 and CDR2 are SNHLY and FYNNEI. Trimming pared 9 bases from V and 1 base from J, leaving 9 bases between. CDR3 length equals 12 residues. CDR3 amino acids: CARSEGNTEAFF. CDR3 DNA sequence: TGTGCCAGATCGGAGGGGAACACTGAAGCTTTCTTT.

This clone was seen a handful of times. The CDR3 region is CASSPGVQAFGQPQHF. The CDR3 coding sequence is TGTGCCAGCAGCCCCGGGGTGCAGGCCTTTGGGCAGCCCCAGCATTTT. The chain employs TRBV9 and TRBJ1-5; D not certain. Germline V gives CDR1 SGDLS, CDR2 YYNGEE. V dropped 4 bases and J dropped 7 bases, with 21 bases sitting between them. There are 16 residues in the CDR3.

V usage is TRBV3-1 (or the pseudogene TRBV3-2) and J usage is TRBJ1-4; the D gene is possibly TRBD1 (6 bases). Germline CDR1 LGHDT, CDR2 YNNKEL (reference sequence). The CDR3 consists of 13 residues. V lost 4 bases, J lost 7 bases, and 10 bases lay in between. CDR3 in DNA: TGTGCCAGCAGCCTCAGGGGCTCTGAAAAACTGTTTTTT. It encodes CASSLRGSEKLFF.

The CDR3 DNA follows: TGTGCCAGTAGCTCCGGGACAGATAATTCACCCCTCCACTTT. Protein: CASSSGTDNSPLHF. This rearrangement joins TRBV19 to TRBJ1-6, with 7 bases aligning to TRBD1. V dropped 6 bases and J dropped 5; count of bases not matched to a gene: 4. The V gene's germline CDR1 is LNHDA and CDR2 SQIVND (reference sequence). This CDR3 spans 14 amino acids.

Comment on this clone: Additional DNA sequences in this sample encode the identical CDR3. The genes are TRBV28 and TRBJ2-7, with no clear D. The CDR3 is 14 amino acids. Deletions cut 5 bases from V and 2 bases from J, with 13 bases between. Germline loops: CDR1 MDHEN, CDR2 SYDVKM. CDR3 nucleotides: TGTGCCAGCAGTCCATCGACACCTCCCTACGAGCAGTACTTC. Its protein product is CASSPSTPPYEQYF.

The rearrangement uses TRBV9 and TRBJ1-5; TRBD1 is a possible D gene (5 bases). The CDR3 loop spans 15 amino acids. Trimming removed 0 bases from V and 3 bases from J, with 10 bases in between. In germline, CDR1 is SGDLS, CDR2 YYNGEE. CDR3 DNA: TGTGCCAGCAGCGTAGACGGGGCCGACAATCAGCCCCAGCATTTT. Its protein is CASSVDGADNQPQHF.

Written as DNA, the CDR3 is TGTGCCAGCAGTCTCCAGGTGGGACCGATATACGAGCAGTACTTC. It yields the protein CASSLQVGPIYEQYF. J is TRBJ2-7 and V is TRBV28; D is perhaps TRBD1 or TRBD2 (5 bases each). Trimming removed 5 bases at V and 4 bases at J, with 18 bases between. This CDR3 is 15 amino acids long. Germline lookup yields CDR1 MDHEN and CDR2 SYDVKM.

The J gene is TRBJ1-2, the V gene TRBV6-1, with 7 bases matching TRBD1. This CDR3 has 14 residues. After removal of 3 bases from V and 7 bases from J, the junction contained 8 bases not matched to a gene. Germline CDR1 reads MNHNS; CDR2 reads SASEGT. The CDR3 nucleotides are TGTGCCAGCAGTGAGGGGCAGGGGGAGGGTGGCTACACCTTC. The encoded protein is CASSEGQGEGGYTF.

The rearrangement uses TRBV4-3 and TRBJ1-6; TRBD1 might be the D (6 bases). Germline V CDR1 and CDR2: LGHNA, YSLEER. The CDR3 loop spans 16 amino acids. Between the trimmed V and J ends, which lost 0 bases and 1 base, there was a span of 7 bases. CDR3 nucleotide sequence: TGCGCCAGCAGCCAAGAAACAGGGTCCTATAATTCACCCCTCCACTTT. It specifies CASSQETGSYNSPLHF.

The chain couples TRBV24-1 to TRBJ2-1; D is perhaps TRBD1 (6 bases). CDR3 size: 16 residues. V lost 1 base and J lost 0, with 9 bases in between. Germline V gene data show CDR1 as KGHDR and CDR2 as SFDVKD. Written as DNA, the CDR3 is TGTGCCACCAGTGATTTAGACAGGAACTCCTACAATGAGCAGTTCTTC. Translated, it gives CATSDLDRNSYNEQFF.

The chain joins TRBV7-2 to TRBJ1-4; D not certain. V was clipped by 1 base and J by 8 bases, with 8 bases between them. This CDR3 is built from 13 residues. Germline CDR1 reads SGHTA; CDR2 reads FQGNSA. This chain's CDR3 is CASSLGAGEKLFF. The CDR3 DNA follows: TGTGCCAGCAGCTTAGGGGCAGGAGAAAAACTGTTTTTT.

This chain links TRBV6-1 with TRBJ1-2; D ambiguous. The V and J ends lost 4 bases and 8 bases respectively, with 11 bases between them. Germline V gene lookup returns CDR1 MNHNS and CDR2 SASEGT. The CDR3 extends over 12 amino acids. CDR3: CASSGAARGYTF. CDR3 bases: TGTGCCAGCAGTGGAGCCGCTCGGGGCTACACCTTC.

As to this clone: The identical CDR3 is also encoded by other nucleotide sequences in the sample. The chain has TRBV4-3 and TRBJ1-2; D is perhaps TRBD1 (6 bases). CDR1 and CDR2 (germline): LGHNA, YSLEER. CDR3 length equals 15 residues. Trimming cost V 0 bases and J 3 bases, with 11 bases left between them. The CDR3 here is CASSQDPGGDYGYTF. In DNA, the CDR3 is TGCGCCAGCAGCCAAGATCCGGGGGGCGACTATGGCTACACCTTC.

The chain employs TRBV6-6 and TRBJ1-3, with D unresolved. The germline gives CDR1 MNHNY, CDR2 SVGAGI (reference sequence). The CDR3 sequence is 14 residues long. Trimming took 5 bases from V and 0 from J, leaving 8 bases between them. CDR3 nucleotides: TGTGCCAGCAGTCGGGAGGCCTCTGGAAACACCATATATTTT. This sequence encodes CASSREASGNTIYF.

This clone was seen once. The chain is built from TRBV14 and TRBJ1-2; D gene ambiguous. This CDR3 contains 13 residues. Germline CDR1 SGHDN, CDR2 FVKESK. V lost 0 bases and J lost 4, with 6 bases in between. This chain's CDR3 is CASSQEELYGYTF. The CDR3 nucleotides read TGTGCCAGCAGCCAAGAAGAGCTCTATGGCTACACCTTC.

In DNA form, the CDR3 reads TGTGCCAGCAGTTACACGGGACTAGCGGGGGGTAACTCCTACAATGAGCAGTTCTTC. It encodes CASSYTGLAGGNSYNEQFF. V gene TRBV6-2 or TRBV6-3 combines with J gene TRBJ2-1; 15 positions agree with TRBD2. Germline V gene sequence: CDR1 MNHEY, CDR2 SVGEGT. The CDR3 covers 19 residues. V shed 2 bases, J shed 0 bases, and the junction held 5 bases outside the gene matches.

The rearrangement links TRBV28 to TRBJ1-2; D gene unclear. The CDR3 is 11 amino acids. Germline V gene data show CDR1 as MDHEN and CDR2 as SYDVKM. Trimming took 8 bases from V and 8 from J, leaving 12 bases between them. DNA for the CDR3: TGTGCCAGCGGTACCGGTCGAGGCTACACCTTC. It yields the protein CASGTGRGYTF.

The chain recombines TRBV12-3 or TRBV12-4 with TRBJ1-1, with TRBD1 matching over 8 bases. The length of the CDR3 is 13 residues. V trimming: 7 bases; J trimming: 3 bases; junction bases outside the gene matches: 4. The DNA of the CDR3 is TGTGCCAGCACAGGGGGCCGCGACACTGAAGCTTTCTTT. Its protein is CASTGGRDTEAFF.

The V and J genes are TRBV2 and TRBJ2-2; D is tentatively TRBD1 or TRBD2 (5 bases each). Looked up from germline, CDR1 is SNHLY and CDR2 is FYNNEI. The germline V and J ends were trimmed by 5 bases and 6 bases, with 7 bases remaining between them. This CDR3 spans 12 amino acids. The DNA of the CDR3 is TGTGCCAGCAGTTTGGGGGCCGGGGAGCTGTTTTTT. This encodes CASSLGAGELFF. Together with reference TRBV2 and TRBJ2-2, the CDR3 gives the full variable domain: EPEVTQTPSHQVTQMGQEVILRCVPISNHLYFYWYRQILGQKVEFLVSFYNNEISEKSEIFDDQFSVERPDGSNFTLKIRSTKLEDSAMYFCASSLGAGELFFGEGSRLTVL.

Of note for this clone: In the same sample, other DNA sequences code for this CDR3. This chain uses TRBV5-1 with TRBJ2-5; D is unclear. The CDR3 is made up of 13 amino acids. Germline V gene sequence: CDR1 SGHRS, CDR2 YFSETQ. Between the trimmed V and J ends, which lost 0 bases and 1 base, there was a span of 4 bases. CDR3 nucleotides: TGCGCCAGCAGCTTGGGCAGCCAAGAGACCCAGTACTTC. It yields the protein CASSLGSQETQYF. The complete variable domain, with remaining parts taken from reference TRBV5-1 and TRBJ2-5, reads KAGVTQTPRYLIKTRGQQVTLSCSPISGHRSVSWYQQTPGQGLQFLFEYFSETQRNKGNFPGRFSGRQFSNSRSEMNVSTLELGDSALYLCASSLGSQETQYFGPGTRLLVL.

This clone was seen only once. This chain joins TRBV30 and TRBJ1-2; D may be TRBD1 (6 bases). V was clipped by 4 bases and J by 0 bases, with 18 bases between them. The CDR3 has 16 residues. Germline CDR1 GTSNPN, CDR2 SVGIG (reference sequence). Here the CDR3 reads CAWIKLGGAPNYGYTF. CDR3 DNA: TGTGCCTGGATCAAACTTGGGGGGGCCCCTAACTATGGCTACACCTTC.

The chain has TRBV7-9 and TRBJ1-6; 8 nucleotides align to TRBD1. Germline V gene data show CDR1 as SEHNR and CDR2 as FQNEAQ (reference sequence). The J segment lost 10 bases and the V segment lost 5 bases, leaving 16 bases of the junction unmatched. The CDR3 sequence is 17 residues long. The CDR3 loop reads CASSTGQGEVWESPLHF. CDR3 DNA sequence: TGTGCCAGCAGCACCGGACAGGGCGAGGTCTGGGAATCACCCCTCCACTTT.